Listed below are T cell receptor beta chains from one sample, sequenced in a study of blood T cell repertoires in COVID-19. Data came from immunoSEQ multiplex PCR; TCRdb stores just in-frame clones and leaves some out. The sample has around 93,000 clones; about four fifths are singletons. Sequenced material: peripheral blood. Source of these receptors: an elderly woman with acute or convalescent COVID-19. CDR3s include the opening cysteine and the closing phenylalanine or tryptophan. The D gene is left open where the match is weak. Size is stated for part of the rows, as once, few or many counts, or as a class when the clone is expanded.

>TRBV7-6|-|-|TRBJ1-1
TGTGCCACAGCAGGGAGGAACATTGAAGCTTTCTTT
CATAGRNIEAFF
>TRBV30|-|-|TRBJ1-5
TGTGCCTGGAGTTGGGGCGAGTATCAGCCCCAGCATTTT
CAWSWGEYQPQHF
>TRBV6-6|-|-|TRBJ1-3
TGTGCCAGCAGCAAACAGCCCATCTCTGGAAACACCATATATTTT
CASSKQPISGNTIYF
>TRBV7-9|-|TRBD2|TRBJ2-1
TGTGCCACTCGGACTAGCGGCCCCAATGAGCAGTTCTTC
CATRTSGPNEQFF
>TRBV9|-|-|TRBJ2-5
TGTGCCAGCAGCGTAGAAAGGGGCGGAGAGACCCAGTACTTC
CASSVERGGETQYF
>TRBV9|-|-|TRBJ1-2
TGTGCCAGCAGCGCTGGATTAGCGGGCTATGGCTACACCTTC
CASSAGLAGYGYTF
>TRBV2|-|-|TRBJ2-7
TGTGCCAGCAGTGAAGACAGATCCTACGAGCAGTATTTC
CASSEDRSYEQYF
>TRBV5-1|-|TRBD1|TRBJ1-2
TGCGCCAGCAGCGGAACAGGGGAAATCTATGGCTACACCTTC
CASSGTGEIYGYTF
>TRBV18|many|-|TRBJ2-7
TGTGCCAGCTCGTACTCCTACGAGCAGTACTTC
CASSYSYEQYF
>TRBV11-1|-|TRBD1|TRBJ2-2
TGTGCCAGCAGCTCCCGGGACAGGGTGAACGGGGAGCTGTTTTTT
CASSSRDRVNGELFF
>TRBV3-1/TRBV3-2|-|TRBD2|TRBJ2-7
TGTGCCAGCAGCCAAGGAGGTATTAGCGGGAGCGCTAACTCCTACGAGCAGTACTTC
CASSQGGISGSANSYEQYF
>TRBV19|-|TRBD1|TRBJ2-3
TGTGCCAGTAGTATCGGGGACAGAGATACGCAGTATTTT
CASSIGDRDTQYF
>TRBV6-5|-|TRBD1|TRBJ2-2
TGTGCCAGCAGCTCGGGACAGGGATACACCGGGGAGCTGTTTTTT
CASSSGQGYTGELFF
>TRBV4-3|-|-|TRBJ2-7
TGCGCCAGCAGCCAAGTAAGGGGGGGCCCCCTCTCCTACGAGCAGTACTTC
CASSQVRGGPLSYEQYF
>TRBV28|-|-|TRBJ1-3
TGTGCCAGCAGTTTAATAGGCAGGGCCTCTGGAAACACCATATATTTT
CASSLIGRASGNTIYF
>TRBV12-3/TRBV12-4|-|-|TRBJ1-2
TGTGCCAGCAGTTTCCGACAGACACATACCTTC
CASSFRQTHTF
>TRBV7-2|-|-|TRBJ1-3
TGTGCCAGCAGCTTTGCCCCTAGTTACGCTGGAAACACCATATATTTT
CASSFAPSYAGNTIYF
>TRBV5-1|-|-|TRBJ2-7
TGCGCCAGCAGCTTGCAGGGGACCTACGAGCAGTACTTC
CASSLQGTYEQYF
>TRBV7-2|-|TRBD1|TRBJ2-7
TGTGCCAGCACCCGGGACAGGCTCAACGAGCAGTACTTC
CASTRDRLNEQYF
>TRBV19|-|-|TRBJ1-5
TGTGCCAGTACCCTAAAAAGGAGGTCAGCCCAGCATTTT
CASTLKRRSAQHF
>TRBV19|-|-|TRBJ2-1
TGTGCCAGTAGTATACGAGCGACGAGCTCCTACAATGAGCAGTTCTTC
CASSIRATSSYNEQFF
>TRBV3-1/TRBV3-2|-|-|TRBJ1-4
TGTGCCAGCAGCCAAGTGGGGGGGGGAGGAAAACTGTTTTTT
CASSQVGGGGKLFF
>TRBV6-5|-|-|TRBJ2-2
TGTGCCAGCAGTCCGAGGGCAGTTGGCGGGGAGCTGTTTTTT
CASSPRAVGGELFF